This T cell receptor beta chain derives from a study of CD8+ T cells in alopecia areata. Whole-study context: Treated individuals took tofacitinib by mouth, 5 to 10 mg twice daily. It was 6 to 18 months of tofacitinib, and then there were 6 months off drug. Study-level points and caveats: Lesional scalp displayed greater clonality than normal scalp, most notably in alopecia totalis/universalis.

Treatment: oral pan-JAK inhibitor, 5-10 mg twice daily. This CDR3 is built from 16 residues. The V segment lost 0 bases and the J segment 5 bases; nucleotides outside the gene matches: 5. Germline V gives CDR1 LGHNA, CDR2 YSLEER. On this clone: Its antigen remains unknown.

RNA extraction was followed by reverse transcription into cDNA, which acted as the sequencing template. Assay used: immunoSEQ multiplex PCR; TCRdb lists only in-frame clones, some missing. Counted here are 80,000 or so clones, around 66% occurring once; the ten biggest clones make up around 22%. Sequencing used CD8+ T cells sorted from blood, obtained at week 24, from a patient treated with tofacitinib. This TCR was recovered from a human donor with alopecia areata. V is TRBV4-3 and J is TRBJ2-5; the match to TRBD2 covers 11 bases. CDR3 sequence: CASSQDSGRALETQYF. The CDR3 DNA is TGCGCCAGCAGCCAAGATAGCGGGAGGGCCTTGGAGACCCAGTACTTC.